A single sample is the source of the 24 T cell receptor beta chains below, sequenced in a study of blood T cell repertoires in COVID-19. The assay was immunoSEQ multiplex PCR, and TCRdb's table has in-frame clones only and misses some. Of 200,000 to 300,000 clones in the sample, about 82% were seen once. Sequencing was done on a sample of peripheral blood. The receptors were sampled from a woman aged 55-69 years with active or convalescent COVID-19.

V gene TRBV10-3 combines with J gene TRBJ2-3; the match to TRBD2 covers 7 bases. V gave up 0 bases and J gave up 2 bases; unmatched junction bases: 2. The CDR3 has 15 amino acids. Germline V gene data show CDR1 as ENHRY and CDR2 as SYGVKD. The CDR3 region has the DNA TGTGCCATCAGTGAGTCGCGGGAGACCACAGATACGCAGTATTTT. Translated, it gives CAISESRETTDTQYF.

The chain links TRBV3-1 (or the pseudogene TRBV3-2) to TRBJ1-2, with a tentative D call TRBD1 (5 bases). Germline assignment: CDR1 LGHDT and CDR2 YNNKEL (reference sequence). Deletions cut 2 bases from V and 4 bases from J, with 17 bases between. The length of the CDR3 is 16 residues. CDR3 DNA: TGTGCCAGCAGCCAATCGGGGGGAGGGCCTTCCTATGGCTACACCTTC. Encoded protein: CASSQSGGGPSYGYTF.

This CDR3 is CASSFSGGARNGYTF. CDR3 DNA sequence: TGTGCCAGCAGTTTTTCGGGGGGCGCACGAAATGGCTACACCTTC. This chain joins TRBV28 and TRBJ1-2, with D possibly matching TRBD1 (6 bases). V dropped 3 bases and J dropped 6 bases, with 17 bases sitting between them. The CDR3 extends over 15 amino acids. The V gene's germline CDR1 is MDHEN and CDR2 SYDVKM.

V is TRBV20-1 and J is TRBJ1-5; TRBD1 might be the D (6 bases). The CDR3 covers 13 residues. V shed 3 bases and J shed 3 bases, with 9 bases lying between them. Germline V gene data show CDR1 as DFQATT and CDR2 as SNEGSKA (reference sequence). The CDR3 loop is CSASYRDNQPQHF. The CDR3 DNA is TGCAGTGCTAGTTACAGGGACAATCAGCCCCAGCATTTT.

This clone was seen a single time. V is TRBV28 and J is TRBJ1-1; 7 nucleotides line up with TRBD1. There are 16 residues in the CDR3. The trim removed 1 base at V and 5 bases at J, leaving 10 bases unmatched. Germline CDR1 reads MDHEN; CDR2 reads SYDVKM. CDR3 nucleotide sequence: TGTGCCAGCAGTTTATCGGCCAGGGGGATTAGTACTGAAGCTTTCTTT. This translates into CASSLSARGISTEAFF.

The rearrangement joins TRBV29-1 to TRBJ1-1; D is perhaps TRBD1 (6 bases). V was pared by 7 bases and J by 0 bases, with 12 bases between. Germline CDR1 SQVTM, CDR2 ANQGSEA. The CDR3 runs 13 residues. The CDR3 protein is CSARQALNTEAFF. In nucleotides, the CDR3 is TGCAGCGCCCGACAGGCATTGAACACTGAAGCTTTCTTT.

The chain is built from TRBV4-2 and TRBJ2-1, with 10 bases that match TRBD2. The germline CDR1 and CDR2 sequences are LGHNA and YNFKEQ. The CDR3 is 17 amino acids. V lost 0 bases and J lost 6; bases outside the gene matches: 8. CDR3 amino acids: CASSQDPLAGVRNEQFF. CDR3 DNA: TGTGCCAGCAGCCAAGATCCCCTAGCGGGAGTTCGCAATGAGCAGTTCTTC.

The V call is TRBV19, the J call TRBJ1-1, with D unclear. The V end was cut by 4 bases, the J end by 6 bases, with 15 bases between. CDR1 is LNHDA, CDR2 SQIVND, per germline (reference sequence). This CDR3 is 14 amino acids long. CDR3 sequence: CASSTGPIGAEAFF. Here the CDR3 DNA reads TGTGCCAGTAGTACCGGACCCATCGGGGCTGAAGCTTTCTTT.

This clone was observed a single time. V and J are TRBV5-6 and TRBJ1-1, with D tentatively TRBD1 (5 bases). This CDR3 spans 14 amino acids. The germline V gene encodes CDR1 SGHDT and CDR2 YYEEEE. V lost 6 bases, J lost 1 base, and 13 bases lay in between. CDR3 region: CASKTGTGNTEAFF. The CDR3 DNA is TGTGCCAGCAAGACCGGAACAGGGAACACTGAAGCTTTCTTT.

This clone was recorded once. This chain links TRBV7-3 with TRBJ2-5; 7 bases are a match to TRBD2. After removal of 1 base from V and 2 bases from J, the junction contained 13 bases not matched to a gene. CDR3 size: 18 residues. The germline CDR1 and CDR2 sequences are SGHTA and FQGTGA. The CDR3 sequence is CASSLNPSLAGEQETQYF. In nucleotides, the CDR3 is TGTGCCAGCAGCTTAAACCCTAGCCTCGCGGGAGAGCAAGAGACCCAGTACTTC.

This sequence joins TRBV3-1 (or the pseudogene TRBV3-2) and TRBJ1-5; possible D gene TRBD1, 6 bases. The CDR3 loop spans 17 amino acids. Trimming shortened V by 4 bases and J by 2 bases, and 18 bases separated the two germline ends. Germline loops: CDR1 LGHDT, CDR2 YNNKEL (reference sequence). The CDR3: CASSPARGNSGNQPQHF. The CDR3 DNA reads as TGTGCCAGCAGCCCCGCCAGGGGAAACAGTGGCAATCAGCCCCAGCATTTT.

The chain couples TRBV3-1 (or the pseudogene TRBV3-2) to TRBJ2-4; D remains ambiguous. The CDR3 is made up of 13 amino acids. CDR1 and CDR2 (germline): LGHDT, YNNKEL (reference sequence). V was clipped by 3 bases and J by 7 bases, with 10 bases between them. The CDR3 is CASSHNQVNIQYF. In DNA, the CDR3 is TGTGCCAGCAGCCATAACCAGGTTAACATTCAGTACTTC.

This chain's CDR3 is CASSSLLGVETQYF. The CDR3 DNA is TGTGCCAGCAGCTCCTTGCTAGGGGTGGAGACCCAGTACTTC. The chain joins TRBV7-2 to TRBJ2-5; D may be TRBD1 (5 bases). CDR3 length: 14 residues. Germline V gene lookup returns CDR1 SGHTA and CDR2 FQGNSA. The V end lost 4 bases, the J end lost 5 bases, and 14 bases lay between the germline ends.

As regards this clone: This sample includes further DNA sequences coding for the same CDR3. Here the CDR3 DNA reads TGTGCCAGCAGCCAACGGACAGTGAACACTGAAGCTTTCTTT. Its translation is CASSQRTVNTEAFF. V gene TRBV3-1 (or the pseudogene TRBV3-2) combines with J gene TRBJ1-1, with D perhaps matching TRBD1 (6 bases). CDR3 length: 14 amino acids. The germline CDR1 and CDR2 sequences are LGHDT and YNNKEL (reference sequence). V was shortened by 2 bases and J by 0 bases, with 7 bases between the two germline ends.

This chain links TRBV3-1 (or the pseudogene TRBV3-2) with TRBJ2-1; TRBD2 agrees at 7 bases. Trimming took 1 base from V and 0 from J; bases not matched to a gene: 9. CDR1 is LGHDT, CDR2 YNNKEL, per germline (reference sequence). The CDR3 contains 18 residues. CDR3 nucleotides: TGTGCCAGCAGCCAAGCGTTTCGAGCGGGGTCCTCCTACAATGAGCAGTTCTTC. As protein: CASSQAFRAGSSYNEQFF.

V gene TRBV9 combines with J gene TRBJ2-3; 7 positions agree with TRBD2. The CDR3 length is 15 residues. V gave up 2 bases and J gave up 4 bases; unmatched junction bases: 7. The germline CDR1 and CDR2 sequences are SGDLS and YYNGEE. The CDR3 DNA sequence: TGTGCCAGCAGCGTGACGGGACTACAGGCAGATACGCAGTATTTT. Translated, it gives CASSVTGLQADTQYF.

The chain employs TRBV2 and TRBJ2-1, with D tentatively TRBD1 (7 bases). Germline CDR1 and CDR2: SNHLY and FYNNEI. The CDR3 runs to 15 residues. Trimming took 5 bases from V and 4 from J, leaving 15 bases between them. The CDR3 DNA is TGTGCCAGCAGTCCTCGGAGGGGGCCGTACAATGAGCAGTTCTTC. It is translated as CASSPRRGPYNEQFF.

Only a few counts were recorded for this clone. The rearrangement joins TRBV6-5 to TRBJ1-1; D uncertain. Germline V gene sequence: CDR1 MNHEY, CDR2 SVGAGI. This CDR3 is 12 amino acids long. The V and J ends lost 6 bases and 4 bases respectively, with 9 bases between them. The CDR3 spells CASSPRLTEAFF. The CDR3 DNA is TGTGCCAGCAGCCCCCGTCTCACTGAAGCTTTCTTT.

The chain carries TRBV9 and TRBJ1-1; D might be TRBD1 (6 bases). The CDR3 covers 15 residues. CDR1 SGDLS and CDR2 YYNGEE come from the germline V gene. V lost 3 bases to trimming and J lost 5 bases, with 17 bases between them. The chain's CDR3 is CASSGVTGSRTEAFF. CDR3 nucleotides: TGTGCCAGCAGCGGAGTCACAGGGTCGAGGACTGAAGCTTTCTTT.

This clone occurred a few times. The rearrangement uses TRBV11-3 and TRBJ2-7; 8 bases align to TRBD1. Trimming removed 0 bases from V and 4 bases from J; junction bases left unmatched: 5. The CDR3 extends over 15 amino acids. Germline values: CDR1 SGHNT, CDR2 YENEEA. This CDR3 reads CASSLETGESYEQYF. CDR3 DNA: TGTGCCAGCAGCTTAGAGACAGGGGAGTCTTACGAGCAGTACTTC.

The chain combines TRBV29-1 with TRBJ1-1, with 8 bases lining up with TRBD1. This CDR3 has 13 amino acids. Germline CDR1 is SQVTM and CDR2 is ANQGSEA. With V trimmed by 6 bases and J by 4 bases, 7 bases remained unmatched. CDR3 loop: CSVGQGGGTEAFF. DNA for the CDR3: TGCAGCGTCGGACAGGGAGGTGGCACTGAAGCTTTCTTT.

The chain links TRBV2 to TRBJ1-2; TRBD1 aligns across 8 bases. This CDR3 is built from 13 residues. V gave up 8 bases and J gave up 1 base; unmatched junction bases: 3. Germline lookup yields CDR1 SNHLY and CDR2 FYNNEI. The CDR3 loop is CASSGQVNYGYTF. As DNA, the CDR3 is TGTGCCAGCTCGGGACAGGTTAACTATGGCTACACCTTC.

The V and J genes are TRBV6-2 or TRBV6-3 and TRBJ2-7; TRBD2 agrees at 14 bases. CDR1 is MNHEY, CDR2 SVGEGT, per germline. The CDR3 contains 17 residues. The junction had 10 bases not matched to a gene; V was cut back by 4 bases and J by 5 bases. CDR3 bases: TGTGCCAGCAGTTCTACCCGGAGACTAGCGGGAGGGAACGAGCAGTACTTC. Its protein product is CASSSTRRLAGGNEQYF.

This clone was found a few times. The rearrangement joins TRBV10-2 to TRBJ1-2, with 9 bases identical to TRBD1. Losses at the gene ends were 7 bases for V and 8 bases for J; bases not matched to a gene: 8. Germline V gene lookup returns CDR1 WSHSY and CDR2 SAAADI. This CDR3 has 13 amino acids. DNA for the CDR3: TGCGCCAGCACCTGGGACAGGGAAGAGGGCTACACCTTC. Its protein product is CASTWDREEGYTF.